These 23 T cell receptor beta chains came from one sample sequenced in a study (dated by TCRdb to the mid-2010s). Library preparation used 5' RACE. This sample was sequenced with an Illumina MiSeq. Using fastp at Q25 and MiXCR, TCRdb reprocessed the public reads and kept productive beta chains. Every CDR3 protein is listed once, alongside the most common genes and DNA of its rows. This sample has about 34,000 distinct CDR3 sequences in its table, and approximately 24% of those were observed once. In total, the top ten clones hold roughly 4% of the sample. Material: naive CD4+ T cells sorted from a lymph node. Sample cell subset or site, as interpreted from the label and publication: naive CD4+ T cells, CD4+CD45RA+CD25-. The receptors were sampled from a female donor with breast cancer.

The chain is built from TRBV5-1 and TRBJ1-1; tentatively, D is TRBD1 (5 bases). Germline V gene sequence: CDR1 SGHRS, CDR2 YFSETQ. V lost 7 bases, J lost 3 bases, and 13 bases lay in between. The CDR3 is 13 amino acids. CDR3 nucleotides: TGCGCCAGCGGGGACGGAGGGTACACTGAAGCTTTCTTT. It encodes CASGDGGYTEAFF.

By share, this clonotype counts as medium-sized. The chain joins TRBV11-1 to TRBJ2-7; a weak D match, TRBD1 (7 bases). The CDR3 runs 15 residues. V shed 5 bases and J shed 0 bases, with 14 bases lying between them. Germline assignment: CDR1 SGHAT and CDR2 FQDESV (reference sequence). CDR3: CASSQGGQFSYEQYF. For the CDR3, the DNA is TGTGCCAGCAGCCAGGGGGGACAGTTCTCCTACGAGCAGTACTTC.

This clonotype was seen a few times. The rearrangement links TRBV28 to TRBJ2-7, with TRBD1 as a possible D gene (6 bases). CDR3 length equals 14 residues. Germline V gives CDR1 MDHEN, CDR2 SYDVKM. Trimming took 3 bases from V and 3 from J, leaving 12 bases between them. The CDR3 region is CASSFAGASYEQYF. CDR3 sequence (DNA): TGTGCCAGCAGTTTCGCAGGGGCCAGCTACGAGCAGTACTTC. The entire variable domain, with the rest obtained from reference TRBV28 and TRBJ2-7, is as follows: DVKVTQSSRYLVKRTGEKVFLECVQDMDHENMFWYRQDPGLGLRLIYFSYDVKMKEKGDIPEGYSVSREKKERFSLILESASTNQTSMYLCASSFAGASYEQYFGPGTRLTVT.

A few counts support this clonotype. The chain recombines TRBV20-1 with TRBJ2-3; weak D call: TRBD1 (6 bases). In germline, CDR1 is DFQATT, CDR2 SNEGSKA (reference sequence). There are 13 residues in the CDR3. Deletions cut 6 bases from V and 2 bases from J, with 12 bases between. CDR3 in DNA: TGCAGTGCCCCAGGACAGTTCACAGATACGCAGTATTTT. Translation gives CSAPGQFTDTQYF.

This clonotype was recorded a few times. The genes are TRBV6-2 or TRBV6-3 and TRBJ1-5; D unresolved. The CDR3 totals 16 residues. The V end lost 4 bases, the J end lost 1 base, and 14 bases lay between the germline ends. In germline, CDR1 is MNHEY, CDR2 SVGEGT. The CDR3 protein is CASSLAHPGSNQPQHF. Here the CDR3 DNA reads TGTGCCAGCAGTTTGGCCCACCCTGGGAGCAATCAGCCCCAGCATTTT.

The CDR3 region has the DNA TGTGCCAGCAGTTCCCGTCAGGGCGGAGGCTACGAGCAGTACTTC. Protein: CASSSRQGGGYEQYF. The J gene is TRBJ2-7, the V gene TRBV6-1; D may correspond to TRBD1 or TRBD2 (5 bases each). V dropped 5 bases and J dropped 3 bases, with 17 bases sitting between them. Germline CDR1 and CDR2: MNHNS and SASEGT. This CDR3 is 15 amino acids long.

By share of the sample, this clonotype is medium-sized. Written as DNA, the CDR3 is TGCAGTGCTAACTTAGCGGGGGGAGGTAGCACAGATACGCAGTATTTT. Amino acid sequence: CSANLAGGGSTDTQYF. This chain links TRBV20-1 with TRBJ2-3, with 10 bases fitting TRBD2. The CDR3 loop spans 16 amino acids. Germline CDR1 and CDR2: DFQATT and SNEGSKA (reference sequence). The junction had 7 bases not matched to a gene; V was cut back by 4 bases and J by 0 bases.

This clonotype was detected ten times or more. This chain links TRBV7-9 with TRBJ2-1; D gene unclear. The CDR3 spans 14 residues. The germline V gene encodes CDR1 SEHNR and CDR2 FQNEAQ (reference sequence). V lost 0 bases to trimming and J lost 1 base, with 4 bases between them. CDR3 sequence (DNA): TGTGCCAGCAGCTTAGCGGCTTCCTACAATGAGCAGTTCTTC. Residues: CASSLAASYNEQFF.

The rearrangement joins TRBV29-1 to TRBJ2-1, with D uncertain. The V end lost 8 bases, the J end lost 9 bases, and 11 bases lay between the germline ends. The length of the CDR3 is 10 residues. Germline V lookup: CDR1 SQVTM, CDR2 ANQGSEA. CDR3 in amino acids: CSPPGGEQFF. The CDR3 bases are TGCAGCCCACCTGGCGGTGAGCAGTTCTTC.

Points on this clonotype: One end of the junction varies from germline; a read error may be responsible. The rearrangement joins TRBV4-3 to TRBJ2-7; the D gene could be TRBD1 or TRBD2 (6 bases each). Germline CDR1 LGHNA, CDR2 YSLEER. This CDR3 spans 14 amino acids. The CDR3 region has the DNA TGCACCAGCAGCCCGGGGGCACCCGCCTACGAGCAGTACTTC. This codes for CTSSPGAPAYEQYF.

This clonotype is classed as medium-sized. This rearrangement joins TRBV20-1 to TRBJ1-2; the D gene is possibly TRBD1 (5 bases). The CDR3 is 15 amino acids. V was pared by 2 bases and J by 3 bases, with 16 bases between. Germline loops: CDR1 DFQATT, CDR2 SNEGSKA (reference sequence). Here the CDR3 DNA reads TGCAGTGCTAGACGTCCAGGGAGCTCGGACTATGGCTACACCTTC. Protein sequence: CSARRPGSSDYGYTF.

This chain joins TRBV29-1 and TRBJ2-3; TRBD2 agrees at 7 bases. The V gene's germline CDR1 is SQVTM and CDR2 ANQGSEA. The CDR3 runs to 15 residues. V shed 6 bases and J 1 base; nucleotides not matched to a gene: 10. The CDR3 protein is CSVLNTGGGTDTQYF. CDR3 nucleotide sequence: TGCAGCGTCTTAAACACGGGAGGAGGCACAGATACGCAGTATTTT.

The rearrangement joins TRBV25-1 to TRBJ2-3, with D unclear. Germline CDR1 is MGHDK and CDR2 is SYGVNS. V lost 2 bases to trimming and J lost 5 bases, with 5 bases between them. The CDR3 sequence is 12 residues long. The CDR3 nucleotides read TGTGCCAGCAGTGAAACGGGAGATACGCAGTATTTT. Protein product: CASSETGDTQYF.

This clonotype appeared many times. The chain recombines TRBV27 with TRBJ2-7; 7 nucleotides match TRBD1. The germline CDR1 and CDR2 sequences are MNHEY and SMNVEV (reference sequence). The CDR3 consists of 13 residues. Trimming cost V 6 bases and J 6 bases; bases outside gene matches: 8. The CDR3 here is CASSPDRFGEQYF. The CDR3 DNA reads TGTGCCAGCAGCCCGGACAGGTTCGGCGAGCAGTACTTC.

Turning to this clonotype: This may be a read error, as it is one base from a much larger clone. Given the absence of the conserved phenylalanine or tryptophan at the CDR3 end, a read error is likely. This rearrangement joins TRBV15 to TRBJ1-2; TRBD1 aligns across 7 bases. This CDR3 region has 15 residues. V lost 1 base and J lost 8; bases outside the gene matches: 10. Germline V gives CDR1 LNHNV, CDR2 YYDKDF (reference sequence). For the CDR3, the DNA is TGTGCCACCAGCAGAGGAGAACTGACAGGGTCCGGCTACACCTAC. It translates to CATSRGELTGSGYTY.

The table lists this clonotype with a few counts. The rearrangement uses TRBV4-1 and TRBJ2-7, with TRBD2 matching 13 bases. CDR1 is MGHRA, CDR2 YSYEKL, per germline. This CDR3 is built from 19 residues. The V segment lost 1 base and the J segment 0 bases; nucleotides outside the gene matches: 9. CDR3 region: CASSQARGLAGSSSYEQYF. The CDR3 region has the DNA TGCGCCAGCAGCCAAGCAAGGGGACTAGCGGGATCGAGCTCCTACGAGCAGTACTTC.

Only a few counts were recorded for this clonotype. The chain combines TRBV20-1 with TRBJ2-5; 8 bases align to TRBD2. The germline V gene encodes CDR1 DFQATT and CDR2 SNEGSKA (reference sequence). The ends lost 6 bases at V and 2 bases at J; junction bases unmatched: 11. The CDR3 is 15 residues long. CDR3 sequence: CSAFPGTSNQETQYF. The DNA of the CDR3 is TGCAGTGCCTTTCCCGGGACTAGTAATCAAGAGACCCAGTACTTC.

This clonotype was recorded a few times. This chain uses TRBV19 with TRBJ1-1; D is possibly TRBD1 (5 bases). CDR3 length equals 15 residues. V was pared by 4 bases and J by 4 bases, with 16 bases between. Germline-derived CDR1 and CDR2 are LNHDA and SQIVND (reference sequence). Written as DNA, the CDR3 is TGTGCCAGTAGTACCCACCCGGACATGATCACTGAAGCTTTCTTT. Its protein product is CASSTHPDMITEAFF.

This CDR3 reads CASILLAGFEQYF. CDR3 in DNA: TGTGCCAGCATTCTACTAGCGGGGTTCGAGCAGTACTTC. The rearrangement joins TRBV12-3 or TRBV12-4 to TRBJ2-7; 10 nucleotides align to TRBD2. With V trimmed by 7 bases and J by 6 bases, 6 bases remained unmatched. CDR3 length: 13 residues.

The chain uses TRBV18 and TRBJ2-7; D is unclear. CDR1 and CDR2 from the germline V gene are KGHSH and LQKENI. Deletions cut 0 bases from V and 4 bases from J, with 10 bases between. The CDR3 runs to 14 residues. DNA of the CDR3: TGTGCCAGCTCACCACCGGCAGATATGTACGAGCAGTACTTC. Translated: CASSPPADMYEQYF.

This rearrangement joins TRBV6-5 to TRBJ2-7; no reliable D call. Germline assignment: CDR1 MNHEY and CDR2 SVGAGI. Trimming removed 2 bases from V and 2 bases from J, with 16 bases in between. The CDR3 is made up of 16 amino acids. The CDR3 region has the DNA TGTGCCAGCAGTTACGGGCGTCCTGTTCTGGCCTACGAGCAGTACTTC. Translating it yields CASSYGRPVLAYEQYF.

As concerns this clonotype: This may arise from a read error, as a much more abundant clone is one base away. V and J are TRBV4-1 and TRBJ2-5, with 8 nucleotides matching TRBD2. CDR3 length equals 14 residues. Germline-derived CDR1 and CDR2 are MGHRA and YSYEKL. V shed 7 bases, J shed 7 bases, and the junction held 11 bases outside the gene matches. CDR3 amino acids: CASNSPGGVRTQYF. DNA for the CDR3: TGCGCCAGCAACTCCCCGGGAGGGGTGAGGACCCAGTACTTC.

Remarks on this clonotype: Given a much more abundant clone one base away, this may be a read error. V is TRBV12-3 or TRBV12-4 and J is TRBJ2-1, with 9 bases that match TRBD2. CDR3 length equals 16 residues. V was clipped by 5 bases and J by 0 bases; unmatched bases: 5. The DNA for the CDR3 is TGTGCCAGCAGTCCCTTTAGCGGGAGCTCCTACAATGAGCAGTTCTTC. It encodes CASSPFSGSSYNEQFF.